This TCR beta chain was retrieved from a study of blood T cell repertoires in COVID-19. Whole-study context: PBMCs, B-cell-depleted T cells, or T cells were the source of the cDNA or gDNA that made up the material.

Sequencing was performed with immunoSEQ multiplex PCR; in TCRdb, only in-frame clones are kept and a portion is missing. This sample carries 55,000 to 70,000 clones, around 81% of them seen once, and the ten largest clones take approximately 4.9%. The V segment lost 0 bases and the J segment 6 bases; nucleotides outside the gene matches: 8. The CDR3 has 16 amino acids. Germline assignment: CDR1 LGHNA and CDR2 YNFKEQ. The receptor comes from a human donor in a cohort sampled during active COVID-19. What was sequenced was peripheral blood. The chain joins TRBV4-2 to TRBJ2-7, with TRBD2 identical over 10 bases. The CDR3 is CASSQEGSGGASEQYF. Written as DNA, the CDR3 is TGTGCCAGCAGCCAAGAGGGAAGCGGGGGGGCTTCCGAGCAGTACTTC.